These 13 T cell receptor beta chains were sequenced from one sample in a study of blood T cells in healthy people across ages. The second PCR ran about 6 to 12 cycles with a sample-barcoded 5' primer and J-beta primers. TCRdb processed the 5' RACE reads anew with MiXCR; each CDR3 protein has one entry. The table shows 1.4 million to 1.5 million distinct CDR3 sequences, with 42% occurring only once. Input material: blood. These receptors were obtained from a young woman in good health.

This clonotype has just a few counts. V usage is TRBV12-3 or TRBV12-4 and J usage is TRBJ1-2; the D gene is possibly TRBD1 (6 bases). With 6 bases removed from V and 8 bases from J, the gap between germline ends came to 10 bases. The CDR3 runs 11 residues. Written as DNA, the CDR3 is TGTGCCAGCAGCACAGGGCTCGGCTACACCTTC. As protein: CASSTGLGYTF.

The chain couples TRBV10-3 to TRBJ1-5; D remains ambiguous. Trimming stripped 2 bases from V and 9 bases from J, with 14 bases between. The CDR3 loop spans 14 amino acids. Looked up from germline, CDR1 is ENHRY and CDR2 is SYGVKD. CDR3 bases: TGTGCCATCAGTGAGAGAGATGGCCCTCGGCCCCAGCATTTT. This gives the protein CAISERDGPRPQHF.

The chain has TRBV13 and TRBJ2-1; D is unclear. From germline, CDR1 is PRHDT and CDR2 FYEKMQ (reference sequence). The V end lost 0 bases, the J end lost 8 bases, and 8 bases lay between the germline ends. CDR3 length: 13 residues. The CDR3 nucleotides read TGTGCCAGCAGCTTAGGCAGGTGGGATGAGCAGTTCTTC. Translated: CASSLGRWDEQFF.

This clonotype occurred a few times. The CDR3 DNA follows: TGTGCCAGCAGTTACGCGACAGGGGAAGCAGATACGCAGTATTTT. It is translated as CASSYATGEADTQYF. The chain uses TRBV6-6 and TRBJ2-3; 8 bases are shared with TRBD1. Germline CDR1 reads MNHNY; CDR2 reads SVGAGI (reference sequence). The CDR3 covers 15 residues. V lost 2 bases and J lost 4; bases outside the gene matches: 5.

V is TRBV29-1 and J is TRBJ2-1; D may match TRBD1 or TRBD2 (5 bases each). The CDR3 is 13 residues long. The V end lost 3 bases, the J end lost 13 bases, and 19 bases lay between the germline ends. Germline assignment: CDR1 SQVTM and CDR2 ANQGSEA. The CDR3 spells CSVDTETRETQFF. CDR3 nucleotides: TGCAGCGTTGACACCGAGACCAGGGAGACCCAGTTCTTC.

This chain uses TRBV29-1 with TRBJ2-7, with D maybe TRBD1 (6 bases). Trimming removed 2 bases from V and 6 bases from J, with 14 bases in between. The CDR3 length is 13 residues. CDR1 SQVTM and CDR2 ANQGSEA come from the germline V gene. CDR3: CSVELDRGFEQYF. CDR3 bases: TGCAGCGTTGAACTGGACAGAGGGTTCGAGCAGTACTTC.

The chain links TRBV6-1 to TRBJ2-1; D may be TRBD1 (5 bases). This CDR3 comprises 12 residues. Trimming stripped 7 bases from V and 8 bases from J, with 12 bases between. Germline V gene data show CDR1 as MNHNS and CDR2 as SASEGT. The CDR3, as DNA: TGTGCCAGCAATCTTCAGGGTTATGAGCAGTTCTTC. Its protein is CASNLQGYEQFF.

The V and J genes are TRBV7-8 and TRBJ1-1; the D is unclear. V was clipped by 8 bases and J by 3 bases, with 19 bases between them. This CDR3 contains 15 residues. The germline V gene has CDR1 SGHVS and CDR2 FQNEAQ. Written as DNA, the CDR3 is TGTGCCAGCTCGTCGGGCGGAGCGGTATACACTGAAGCTTTCTTT. Amino acid sequence: CASSSGGAVYTEAFF.

The rearrangement uses TRBV5-1 and TRBJ2-1, with D uncertain. The germline V gene encodes CDR1 SGHRS and CDR2 YFSETQ. The CDR3 runs 15 residues. The V and J ends lost 4 bases and 6 bases respectively, with 17 bases between them. This CDR3 is CASSLQSRSGNEQFF. In DNA, the CDR3 is TGCGCCAGCAGCCTCCAGTCGCGGTCGGGCAATGAGCAGTTCTTC. Variable domain in full (rest from reference TRBV5-1 and TRBJ2-1): KAGVTQTPRYLIKTRGQQVTLSCSPISGHRSVSWYQQTPGQGLQFLFEYFSETQRNKGNFPGRFSGRQFSNSRSEMNVSTLELGDSALYLCASSLQSRSGNEQFFGPGTRLTVL.

This clonotype came up a few times. This sequence joins TRBV5-1 and TRBJ2-4; 8 bases are a match to TRBD1. The CDR3 is 14 amino acids. The junction had 5 bases not matched to a gene; V was cut back by 4 bases and J by 5 bases. Germline V CDR1 and CDR2: SGHRS, YFSETQ. The DNA of the CDR3 is TGCGCCAGCAGCAACGGACAGGGTCAAAACATTCAGTACTTC. As protein: CASSNGQGQNIQYF.

This clonotype was seen only a few times. The chain carries TRBV6-1 and TRBJ2-5, with 10 positions matching TRBD2. The length of the CDR3 is 13 residues. The germline CDR1 and CDR2 sequences are MNHNS and SASEGT. V lost 11 bases, J lost 2 bases, and 5 bases stayed unmatched. The CDR3 nucleotides are TGTGCCGGTCGACTAGCGGGTCAAGAGACCCAGTACTTC. Translation gives CAGRLAGQETQYF.

The chain couples TRBV12-3 or TRBV12-4 to TRBJ2-1, with a possible D match to TRBD1 (5 bases). Trimming shortened V by 5 bases and J by 10 bases, and 18 bases separated the two germline ends. This CDR3 comprises 14 residues. CDR3 loop: CASSHRPPRLEQFF. CDR3 nucleotide sequence: TGTGCCAGCAGTCACAGGCCCCCCCGCCTGGAGCAGTTCTTC.

J is TRBJ2-4 and V is TRBV12-5; no reliable D call. With the DNA end fitting TRBJ2-7 better, the J assignment may be wrong. Looked up from germline, CDR1 is LGHNT and CDR2 is FRNRAP. The CDR3 runs 11 residues. The CDR3 reads CASGQTYEQYF. CDR3 nucleotide sequence: TGTGCTAGTGGCCAAACCTACGAGCAGTACTTC.